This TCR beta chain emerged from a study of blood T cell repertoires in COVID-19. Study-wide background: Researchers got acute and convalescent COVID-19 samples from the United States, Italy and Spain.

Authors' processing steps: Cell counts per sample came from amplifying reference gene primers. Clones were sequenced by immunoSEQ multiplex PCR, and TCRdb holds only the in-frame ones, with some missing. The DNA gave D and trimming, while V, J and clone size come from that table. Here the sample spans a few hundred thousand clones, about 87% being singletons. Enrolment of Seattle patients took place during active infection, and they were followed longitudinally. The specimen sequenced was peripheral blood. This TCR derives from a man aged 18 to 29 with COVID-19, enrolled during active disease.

The CDR3 here is CASSMGQSSAYEQYF. CDR3 bases: TGTGCCAGTAGTATGGGACAGTCCAGCGCCTACGAGCAGTACTTC. This chain uses TRBV19 with TRBJ2-7; 7 nucleotides agree with TRBD1. Germline CDR1 and CDR2: LNHDA and SQIVND (reference sequence). The length of the CDR3 is 15 residues. Losses at the gene ends were 3 bases for V and 2 bases for J; bases not matched to a gene: 7.